The 24 T cell receptor beta chains presented below share a single source sample, sequenced in a study of shared clonotypes between healthy human individuals. Here immunoSEQ multiplex PCR was the method, and the copy in TCRdb shows in-frame clones only, minus some. The sample lists about 1,900,000 clones, just under 95% occurring once. Terminally differentiated effector memory CD45RA+ cells were excluded by CCR7 positive selection of CD45RO-negative cells. The sample consisted of naive CD8+ T cells sorted from blood. The receptors shown here come from a man in his late teens or twenties in good health.

The rearrangement uses TRBV5-6 and TRBJ2-7; the match to TRBD2 covers 8 bases. Trimming cost V 4 bases and J 2 bases; bases outside gene matches: 5. In germline, CDR1 is SGHDT, CDR2 YYEEEE. The CDR3 runs 14 residues. The CDR3 is CASSPGGAPYEQYF. CDR3 DNA: TGTGCCAGCAGCCCCGGGGGGGCCCCCTACGAGCAGTACTTC.

Of note for this clone: Since a much larger clone is just one base distant, this may be a read error. The same CDR3 arises from other DNA sequences in this sample as well. This chain uses TRBV2 with TRBJ2-3, with D hard to call. This CDR3 has 12 amino acids. CDR1 and CDR2 from the germline V gene are SNHLY and FYNNEI. The V and J ends lost 5 bases and 1 base respectively, with 4 bases between them. Here the CDR3 reads CASSLGTDTQYF. As DNA, the CDR3 is TGTGCCAGCAGTTTAGGCACAGATACGCAGTATTTT.

V usage is TRBV7-9 and J usage is TRBJ1-4; D is possibly TRBD1 (5 bases). Deletions cut 0 bases from V and 3 bases from J, with 8 bases between. Germline V lookup: CDR1 SEHNR, CDR2 FQNEAQ (reference sequence). This CDR3 is built from 15 residues. The CDR3: CASSLAVGPNEKLFF. The CDR3 bases are TGTGCCAGCAGCTTAGCGGTGGGACCTAATGAAAAACTGTTTTTT.

The rearrangement links TRBV7-2 to TRBJ2-5; TRBD1 agrees at 11 bases. The CDR3 consists of 17 residues. J lost 4 bases, V lost 4 bases, and 11 bases had no gene match. Germline V gives CDR1 SGHTA, CDR2 FQGNSA. The CDR3 reads CASSSTWTGGMGETQYF. In DNA, the CDR3 is TGTGCCAGCAGCTCAACCTGGACAGGGGGCATGGGAGAGACCCAGTACTTC. Supplemented by reference TRBV7-2 and TRBJ2-5, the full variable domain reads GAGVSQSPSNKVTEKGKDVELRCDPISGHTALYWYRQSLGQGLEFLIYFQGNSAPDKSGLPSDRFSAERTGGSVSTLTIQRTQQEDSAVYLCASSSTWTGGMGETQYFGPGTRLLVL.

CDR3 residues: CASTLVTGGSYEQYF. The CDR3 region has the DNA TGTGCCAGCACCCTAGTGACAGGGGGGTCCTACGAGCAGTACTTC. V gene TRBV7-8 combines with J gene TRBJ2-7; 9 nucleotides align to TRBD1. Germline V lookup: CDR1 SGHVS, CDR2 FQNEAQ. This CDR3 spans 15 amino acids. J was trimmed by 1 base and V by 7 bases; bases with no gene match: 8.

The chain recombines TRBV10-3 with TRBJ2-5; D may match TRBD1 or TRBD2 (5 bases each). The length of the CDR3 is 16 residues. Germline assignment: CDR1 ENHRY and CDR2 SYGVKD. With 0 bases removed from V and 4 bases from J, the gap between germline ends came to 15 bases. The CDR3 loop is CAISESNFGTTETQYF. As DNA, the CDR3 is TGTGCCATCAGTGAGTCGAATTTTGGGACCACAGAGACCCAGTACTTC.

This chain uses TRBV2 with TRBJ2-1; 7 nucleotides agree with TRBD1. This CDR3 comprises 17 residues. The germline V gene has CDR1 SNHLY and CDR2 FYNNEI. The J segment lost 0 bases and the V segment lost 5 bases, leaving 10 bases of the junction unmatched. The CDR3, as DNA: TGTGCCAGCAGTCCGAGCCTGGGGGACAGCTCCTACAATGAGCAGTTCTTC. Encoded protein: CASSPSLGDSSYNEQFF.

The chain couples TRBV30 to TRBJ2-5; maybe TRBD2 (6 bases). The ends were cut back, 8 bases at V and 4 bases at J, with 17 bases in the middle. The germline V gene encodes CDR1 GTSNPN and CDR2 SVGIG (reference sequence). This CDR3 region has 13 residues. In DNA form, the CDR3 reads TGTGCCGGGGTGGTAGGAGGGGCAGAGACCCAGTACTTC. It is translated as CAGVVGGAETQYF.

V usage is TRBV11-2 and J usage is TRBJ2-7; weak D call: TRBD1 (5 bases). The ends were cut back, 5 bases at V and 6 bases at J, with 11 bases in the middle. This CDR3 spans 12 amino acids. Germline V CDR1 and CDR2: SGHAT, FQNNGV. The CDR3 bases are TGTGCCAGCAGCCCCTGGGGCCTCGAGCAGTACTTC. Amino acid sequence: CASSPWGLEQYF.

V and J are TRBV4-3 and TRBJ2-2, with 14 positions matching TRBD2. This CDR3 spans 17 amino acids. J lost 5 bases, V lost 1 base, and 3 bases had no gene match. Germline V lookup: CDR1 LGHNA, CDR2 YSLEER. CDR3 nucleotide sequence: TGCGCCAGCAGCCAAGCGGGACTAGCGGGAGAGACCGGGGAGCTGTTTTTT. It yields the protein CASSQAGLAGETGELFF.

The chain combines TRBV7-2 with TRBJ2-7; no clear D. V lost 6 bases and J 2 bases, leaving 14 bases between the germline ends. The CDR3 totals 14 residues. Germline assignment: CDR1 SGHTA and CDR2 FQGNSA. CDR3 coding DNA: TGTGCCAGCAGTTCTCAATTTCCCCCCTACGAGCAGTACTTC. It encodes CASSSQFPPYEQYF.

V usage is TRBV28 and J usage is TRBJ1-1; weak D call: TRBD1 (5 bases). CDR3 length: 14 amino acids. V was shortened by 3 bases and J by 8 bases, with 16 bases between the two germline ends. In germline, CDR1 is MDHEN, CDR2 SYDVKM. The chain's CDR3 is CASSLRTDNSEAFF. The CDR3 DNA reads as TGTGCCAGCAGTTTGAGGACGGACAACAGCGAAGCTTTCTTT.

The rearrangement uses TRBV28 and TRBJ2-1; D is undetermined. In germline, CDR1 is MDHEN, CDR2 SYDVKM. The CDR3 covers 12 residues. Trimming stripped 7 bases from V and 9 bases from J, with 13 bases between. For the CDR3, the DNA is TGTGCCAGCAATTCCGTCGGAGTTGAGCAGTTCTTC. Translation gives CASNSVGVEQFF.

A remark on this clone: With a much larger clone just one base away, this may be a read error. This rearrangement joins TRBV28 to TRBJ2-7, with 8 positions matching TRBD1. The length of the CDR3 is 13 residues. J gave up 3 bases and V 5 bases, and 3 bases lay outside the gene matches. Germline assignment: CDR1 MDHEN and CDR2 SYDVKM. The CDR3 here is CASSIGQGYEQYF. In DNA form, the CDR3 reads TGTGCCAGCAGTATCGGACAGGGCTACGAGCAGTACTTC.

The chain employs TRBV7-2 and TRBJ2-7, with no clear D. Germline V gene lookup returns CDR1 SGHTA and CDR2 FQGNSA. This CDR3 has 15 amino acids. Trimming pared 1 base from V and 2 bases from J, leaving 12 bases between. The CDR3 reads CASSLDQYSPYEQYF. The CDR3, as DNA: TGTGCCAGCAGCTTAGATCAGTATTCACCCTACGAGCAGTACTTC.

V and J are TRBV4-1 and TRBJ2-7, with D perhaps TRBD2 (6 bases). With 0 bases removed from V and 2 bases from J, the gap between germline ends came to 14 bases. Germline V gene lookup returns CDR1 MGHRA and CDR2 YSYEKL. The length of the CDR3 is 16 residues. CDR3: CASSQDPLGLTYEQYF. The CDR3 nucleotides read TGCGCCAGCAGCCAAGATCCCCTGGGACTTACCTACGAGCAGTACTTC.

The chain has TRBV11-2 and TRBJ1-6; a possible D gene is TRBD1 (5 bases). V was cut by 3 bases and J by 4 bases, with 10 bases left in between. Germline assignment: CDR1 SGHAT and CDR2 FQNNGV. CDR3 length: 15 residues. The CDR3, as DNA: TGTGCCAGCAGCTTCAAGGCAGGGTATAATTCACCCCTCCACTTT. Encoded protein: CASSFKAGYNSPLHF.

The CDR3 loop is CASSQGQKSSYNSPLHF. DNA for the CDR3: TGTGCCAGCAGCCAAGGACAGAAGAGCTCCTATAATTCACCCCTCCACTTT. This chain connects TRBV4-2 to TRBJ1-6; D is perhaps TRBD1 (5 bases). The CDR3 extends over 17 amino acids. Germline assignment: CDR1 LGHNA and CDR2 YNFKEQ. V lost 1 base and J 0 bases, leaving 10 bases between the germline ends.

The chain carries TRBV6-1 and TRBJ1-1; 8 nucleotides agree with TRBD1. Germline V lookup: CDR1 MNHNS, CDR2 SASEGT. The CDR3 covers 15 residues. V lost 3 bases to trimming and J lost 3 bases; unmatched junction nucleotides: 6. The CDR3 sequence is CASSDLTGEDTEAFF. In DNA form, the CDR3 reads TGTGCCAGCAGTGACCTGACAGGGGAGGACACTGAAGCTTTCTTT.

To note about this clone: This sample also contains other DNA sequences that code for the same CDR3. The genes are TRBV9 and TRBJ2-1; D remains unclear. The CDR3 extends over 13 amino acids. Trimming stripped 0 bases from V and 5 bases from J, with 6 bases between. Germline lookup yields CDR1 SGDLS and CDR2 YYNGEE. CDR3 region: CASSVVGNNEQFF. The CDR3 nucleotides read TGTGCCAGCAGCGTAGTTGGGAACAATGAGCAGTTCTTC.

The chain joins TRBV5-1 to TRBJ2-7; possible D gene TRBD1, 6 bases. Trimming stripped 1 base from V and 2 bases from J, with 13 bases between. CDR3 length: 15 residues. Germline lookup yields CDR1 SGHRS and CDR2 YFSETQ. CDR3 coding DNA: TGCGCCAGCAGCTTGTCACCAGGGGCGACCTACGAGCAGTACTTC. Protein: CASSLSPGATYEQYF.

The genes are TRBV11-3 and TRBJ2-6; D remains ambiguous. V dropped 0 bases and J dropped 0 bases, with 18 bases sitting between them. The CDR3 has 20 residues. Germline CDR1 SGHNT, CDR2 YENEEA. The CDR3 bases are TGTGCCAGCAGCTTAGATCTTCTAAGCTATACCAGCTCTGGGGCCAACGTCCTGACTTTC. It encodes CASSLDLLSYTSSGANVLTF.

This clone was seen just once. The chain joins TRBV6-1 to TRBJ2-3; 10 nucleotides match TRBD2. There are 19 residues in the CDR3. The germline V gene has CDR1 MNHNS and CDR2 SASEGT. Losses at the gene ends were 0 bases for V and 6 bases for J; bases not matched to a gene: 15. The CDR3 loop is CASSEAIPGLAVPQDTQYF. CDR3 DNA: TGTGCCAGCAGTGAAGCGATCCCTGGACTAGCGGTACCCCAGGATACGCAGTATTTT.

Notes on this clone: The same CDR3 is also encoded by other DNA sequences in this sample. J is TRBJ2-3 and V is TRBV9; tentative D call: TRBD2 (5 bases). The length of the CDR3 is 14 residues. V was trimmed by 2 bases and J by 1 base, leaving 8 bases between them. The germline V gene encodes CDR1 SGDLS and CDR2 YYNGEE. This chain's CDR3 is CASSVSSGTDTQYF. In nucleotides, the CDR3 is TGTGCCAGCAGCGTGAGTAGCGGCACAGATACGCAGTATTTT.